The subject of this entry is one T cell receptor (beta chain). V lost 0 bases, J lost 5 bases, and 6 bases lay in between. Germline CDR1 and CDR2: MNHEY and SMNVEV (reference sequence). This CDR3 region has 13 residues. Libraries were prepared by immunoSEQ multiplex PCR; TCRdb keeps only in-frame clonotypes and omits some of them. This table has 200,000 to 300,000 clones, about 90% appearing once. This sample stems from a study of blood T cell repertoires in COVID-19. In the study overall: Acute-phase and convalescent COVID-19 samples originated in the United States, Italy and Spain. Nucleic acid was either cDNA or gDNA, and it came from T cells, B-cell-depleted T cells, or PBMCs.

Seattle's enrolled individuals joined amid active infection and were then monitored longitudinally. The rearrangement uses TRBV27 and TRBJ2-3, with D possibly matching TRBD2 (6 bases). The sample taken for sequencing was peripheral blood. This sequence originates from a person under 35 with COVID-19, enrolled during active disease. CDR3 in DNA: TGTGCCAGCAGTTTATCGGAGGGAGATACGCAGTATTTT. This gives the protein CASSLSEGDTQYF.